Presented here are 26 T cell receptor beta chains from one specimen sequenced in a study of blood T cells in healthy people across ages. Alongside a J-beta primer mix, a sample-barcoded 5' primer served in a second PCR lasting about 6 to 11 cycles. TCRdb ran MiXCR on the 5' RACE reads and lists one entry per CDR3 protein. The sample contains 1.5 million to 2 million distinct CDR3 sequences, over 25% of which appear only once. The source material was blood. The source is a young woman in good health.

This clonotype was observed at least ten times. A junction end diverges from the germline sequence, so it may reflect a read error. This chain links TRBV5-1 with TRBJ2-5; the match to TRBD2 covers 11 bases. Germline V lookup: CDR1 SGHRS, CDR2 YFSETQ. The length of the CDR3 is 15 residues. The CDR3 here is CASSRGTSGQETQYF. Written as DNA, the CDR3 is TGTGCCAGCAGCCGGGGGACTAGCGGCCAAGAGACCCAGTACTTC.

The J gene is TRBJ2-3, the V gene TRBV12-3 or TRBV12-4, with 9 nucleotides matching TRBD1. The V gene end was trimmed by 6 bases and the J gene end by 0 bases; junction bases not matched to a gene: 7. This CDR3 is built from 16 residues. The DNA of the CDR3 is TGTGCCAGCAGGCCGGGACAGGGTCTAAGCACAGATACGCAGTATTTT. Protein product: CASRPGQGLSTDTQYF.

The rearrangement uses TRBV6-5 and TRBJ2-7, with a possible D match to TRBD2 (6 bases). The length of the CDR3 is 13 residues. CDR1 MNHEY and CDR2 SVGAGI come from the germline V gene. V lost 5 bases, J lost 7 bases, and 15 bases lay in between. CDR3 sequence: CASSRRVGGEQYF. The CDR3 DNA is TGTGCCAGCAGTAGGCGGGTCGGAGGGGAGCAGTACTTC.

This clonotype was counted between two and nine times. The J gene is TRBJ1-5, the V gene TRBV15, with D possibly matching TRBD1 (5 bases). Per germline, CDR1 LNHNV and CDR2 YYDKDF (reference sequence). V gave up 0 bases and J gave up 4 bases, with 13 bases separating them. CDR3 length: 16 residues. CDR3 loop: CATSRDFSGGNQPQHF. As DNA, the CDR3 is TGTGCCACCAGCAGAGACTTTTCGGGGGGGAATCAGCCCCAGCATTTT.

The chain joins TRBV5-1 to TRBJ1-1; D is undetermined. The CDR3 runs 13 residues. V shed 7 bases and J shed 1 base, with 11 bases lying between them. From germline, CDR1 is SGHRS and CDR2 YFSETQ. The CDR3 region has the DNA TGCGCCAGCTATCGGCAGGAGAACACTGAAGCTTTCTTT. This sequence encodes CASYRQENTEAFF.

The chain is built from TRBV7-2 and TRBJ1-6, with 8 bases identical to TRBD1. The CDR3 is made up of 15 amino acids. Trimming cost V 5 bases and J 10 bases; bases outside gene matches: 10. Germline CDR1 reads SGHTA; CDR2 reads FQGNSA. Written as DNA, the CDR3 is TGTGCCAGCAGCCCAAGGACAGGGTGGGAATCACCCCTCCACTTT. It yields the protein CASSPRTGWESPLHF.

V gene TRBV29-1 combines with J gene TRBJ2-3, with TRBD1 identical over 7 bases. This CDR3 has 14 amino acids. The V and J ends lost 1 base and 4 bases, in that order; junction bases with no gene match: 5. The germline V gene encodes CDR1 SQVTM and CDR2 ANQGSEA. The CDR3 DNA sequence: TGCAGCGTTGAAGCAGGGGGTAGGCCAGATACGCAGTATTTT. Its protein is CSVEAGGRPDTQYF.

On this clonotype itself: This sequence may be a read error, since a much larger clone differs from it by one base. The gene calls are TRBV28 and TRBJ2-4, with 7 bases matching TRBD1. The CDR3 is made up of 15 amino acids. Germline loops: CDR1 MDHEN, CDR2 SYDVKM. V lost 6 bases to trimming and J lost 13 bases; unmatched junction nucleotides: 18. For the CDR3, the DNA is TGTGCCAGCAGGTCAGGGGGAGTACGGTCCTACGGGCAGTACTTC. Translated: CASRSGGVRSYGQYF.

This rearrangement joins TRBV28 to TRBJ2-3, with a weak D call TRBD1 (5 bases). CDR1 is MDHEN and CDR2 is SYDVKM in the germline V gene. Trimming took 8 bases from V and 2 from J, leaving 8 bases between them. CDR3 size: 12 residues. CDR3: CASLTVTDTQYF. The CDR3 DNA reads as TGTGCCAGCTTGACAGTCACAGATACGCAGTATTTT.

CDR3 sequence: CASSRTGGHTQYF. In nucleotides, the CDR3 is TGCGCCAGTTCTAGGACAGGGGGCCATACGCAGTATTTT. The chain joins TRBV10-1 to TRBJ2-3; 11 nucleotides agree with TRBD1. Germline-derived CDR1 and CDR2 are WNHNN and SYGVQD (reference sequence). Unmatched junction bases numbered 6, after V lost 9 bases and J lost 7 bases. CDR3 size: 13 residues.

The V and J genes are TRBV7-2 and TRBJ2-6, with D possibly TRBD2 on 6 matching bases. Germline V gene sequence: CDR1 SGHTA, CDR2 FQGNSA. V shed 5 bases and J shed 0 bases, with 11 bases lying between them. The CDR3 extends over 16 amino acids. The CDR3 DNA sequence: TGTGCCAGCAGCGCCCGGGGGATCTCTGGGGCCAACGTCCTGACTTTC. This codes for CASSARGISGANVLTF.

This rearrangement joins TRBV3-1 to TRBJ2-3, with a weak D call TRBD2 (5 bases). V lost 4 bases and J lost 2, with 13 bases in between. There are 15 residues in the CDR3. Germline lookup yields CDR1 LGHDT and CDR2 YNNKEL (reference sequence). The CDR3 bases are TGTGCCAGCAGCCTGAGGGCCGACCCCACAGATACGCAGTATTTT. It translates to CASSLRADPTDTQYF.

About this clonotype: This sequence may be a read error, since a much larger clone differs from it by one base. The chain joins TRBV7-2 to TRBJ2-5; possible D gene TRBD1, 6 bases. The DNA end is more similar to TRBJ2-7, so the J call may be wrong. The CDR3 covers 17 residues. Germline V CDR1 and CDR2: SGHTA, FQGNSA. CDR3 sequence (DNA): TGTGCCAGCAGCTTAGAGGCGGCGACAGGAAACCCCCACGAGCAGTACTTC. Translated: CASSLEAATGNPHEQYF.

In DNA form, the CDR3 reads TGTGCCAGCAGTGACTCGGCAGGGAGGCTCTTCGATGAGCAGTTCTTC. The encoded protein is CASSDSAGRLFDEQFF. The chain couples TRBV6-4 to TRBJ2-1; D may be TRBD2 (6 bases). Germline V gene sequence: CDR1 MRHNA, CDR2 SNTAGT. The CDR3 extends over 16 amino acids. V gave up 0 bases and J gave up 8 bases, with 17 bases separating them.

The CDR3, as DNA: TGCGCCAGCAGCTTTCAGGACGCCTCGGAGACCCAGTACTTC. Amino acids: CASSFQDASETQYF. The chain is built from TRBV5-1 and TRBJ2-5; D call uncertain. CDR3 length: 14 amino acids. The V gene's germline CDR1 is SGHRS and CDR2 YFSETQ. Trimming took 2 bases from V and 5 from J, leaving 13 bases between them. The full variable domain, rest sourced from reference TRBV5-1 and TRBJ2-5, is KAGVTQTPRYLIKTRGQQVTLSCSPISGHRSVSWYQQTPGQGLQFLFEYFSETQRNKGNFPGRFSGRQFSNSRSEMNVSTLELGDSALYLCASSFQDASETQYFGPGTRLLVL.

This clonotype was observed a handful of times. The chain couples TRBV2 to TRBJ2-2; D is possibly TRBD1 (7 bases). The CDR3 contains 15 residues. CDR1 SNHLY and CDR2 FYNNEI come from the germline V gene. Deletions cut 4 bases from V and 6 bases from J, with 15 bases between. The DNA for the CDR3 is TGTGCCAGCAGTGTTAGACCCAGGGGGGCCGGGGAGCTGTTTTTT. It specifies CASSVRPRGAGELFF.

This clonotype was observed a handful of times. The chain has TRBV6-6 and TRBJ1-4; 7 bases fit TRBD1. Germline V gene lookup returns CDR1 MNHNY and CDR2 SVGAGI (reference sequence). CDR3 length equals 12 residues. J gave up 16 bases and V 9 bases, and 14 bases lay outside the gene matches. This chain's CDR3 is CARGQVWTRWFF. The CDR3 DNA is TGTGCCAGAGGACAGGTTTGGACAAGGTGGTTTTTT.

This rearrangement joins TRBV5-1 to TRBJ2-7; D is unresolved. V lost 1 base and J lost 5, with 13 bases in between. Germline CDR1 is SGHRS and CDR2 is YFSETQ. This CDR3 is built from 14 residues. CDR3 residues: CASSLRAGLDEQYF. The CDR3 bases are TGCGCCAGCAGCTTGAGGGCAGGTCTGGACGAGCAGTACTTC.

There are many counts of this clonotype. J is TRBJ2-7 and V is TRBV29-1; D is perhaps TRBD2 (5 bases). Germline assignment: CDR1 SQVTM and CDR2 ANQGSEA. V was shortened by 4 bases and J by 3 bases, with 10 bases between the two germline ends. The CDR3 totals 12 residues. The CDR3 loop is CSVGGGLYEQYF. As DNA, the CDR3 is TGCAGCGTTGGTGGAGGCCTCTACGAGCAGTACTTC.

A word on this clonotype: At one of its ends the junction is not consistent with the germline gene, which may arise from a read error. The chain uses TRBV12-3 or TRBV12-4 and TRBJ1-2; 7 bases line up with TRBD1. The CDR3 loop spans 14 amino acids. The chain's CDR3 is CASSSQGLGDGCTF. CDR3 in DNA: TGTGCCAGCAGTTCACAGGGGTTGGGGGATGGCTGCACCTTC.

This clonotype occurred a few times. The V call is TRBV5-1, the J call TRBJ2-1, with 9 bases aligning to TRBD1. The junction had 13 bases not matched to a gene; V was cut back by 0 bases and J by 9 bases. From germline, CDR1 is SGHRS and CDR2 YFSETQ. This CDR3 spans 17 amino acids. CDR3 DNA sequence: TGCGCCAGCAGCTTGGTCCCTGGACAGGGGAAGATTCGTGAGCAGTTCTTC. Its translation: CASSLVPGQGKIREQFF.

This clonotype was observed a handful of times. The chain links TRBV18 to TRBJ1-1; D is ambiguous. Germline CDR1 and CDR2: KGHSH and LQKENI. V was cut by 1 base and J by 6 bases, with 9 bases left in between. This CDR3 is built from 13 residues. The CDR3 is CASSPLAMAEAFF. The DNA for the CDR3 is TGTGCCAGCTCACCACTGGCGATGGCTGAAGCTTTCTTT.

The chain joins TRBV24-1 to TRBJ2-2; possible D gene TRBD1, 6 bases. The CDR3 has 13 amino acids. Germline loops: CDR1 KGHDR, CDR2 SFDVKD. Trimming shortened V by 7 bases and J by 5 bases, and 10 bases separated the two germline ends. CDR3 sequence reads: CATRGGQTGELFF. DNA for the CDR3: TGTGCCACCAGAGGGGGTCAGACCGGGGAGCTGTTTTTT.

This sequence joins TRBV6-5 and TRBJ2-6; possibly TRBD1 for D (5 bases). Between the trimmed V and J ends, which lost 6 bases and 2 bases, there was a span of 8 bases. Per the germline V gene, CDR1 is MNHEY and CDR2 is SVGAGI. The CDR3 runs to 14 residues. The CDR3 reads CASRGATGANVLTF. The CDR3 DNA reads as TGTGCCAGCAGAGGGGCTACTGGGGCCAACGTCCTGACTTTC.

Only a few counts were recorded for this clonotype. This chain links TRBV20-1 with TRBJ1-4, with 7 bases identical to TRBD1. Trimming cost V 0 bases and J 0 bases; bases outside gene matches: 10. CDR1 and CDR2 from the germline V gene are DFQATT and SNEGSKA (reference sequence). The CDR3 totals 18 residues. This CDR3 reads CSARDRGGGFSTNEKLFF. CDR3 DNA: TGCAGTGCTAGAGATCGGGGAGGGGGCTTTTCAACTAATGAAAAACTGTTTTTT.

This clonotype showed up many times. V is TRBV20-1 and J is TRBJ2-1; TRBD2 aligns across 8 bases. Germline-derived CDR1 and CDR2 are DFQATT and SNEGSKA (reference sequence). V dropped 5 bases and J dropped 8; count of bases not matched to a gene: 14. The CDR3 runs 15 residues. In DNA, the CDR3 is TGCAGTGCTTTCATCCTAGCGGGTACCTTGGATGAGCAGTTCTTC. Its protein is CSAFILAGTLDEQFF.